By proportion, the clone carrying this T cell receptor beta chain is large (0.1 to 1%). Its target is unknown. Adaptor-ligated barcode primers were used to amplify TRBV12-4/TRBJ1-2 clonotypes. Using its own MiXCR run on the multiplex PCR reads, TCRdb lists one record per CDR3 protein. The table includes around 470 distinct CDR3 sequences, roughly 4.6% detected once. Naive CD4+ T cells were purified with Tregs depleted by CD25. Study-level findings and limits: The TCR gene usage of tumor memory CD4+ T cells clustered together with blood and lymph node memory CD4+ cells and with lymph node naive CD4+ cells. Around 13% of tumor Treg sequences matched naive CD4+ cells. Greatest tumor Treg TCR overlap was with tumor naive CD4+ cells.

Trimming took 5 bases from V and 7 from J; bases not matched to a gene: 7. This CDR3 comprises 13 residues. This sequence originates from a female donor with breast cancer. This chain uses TRBV12-3 or TRBV12-4 with TRBJ1-2, with 7 bases identical to TRBD1. Sequencing was carried out using naive CD4+ T cells sorted from blood. Noted subset: naive CD4+ T cells, CD4+CD45RA+CD25-. CDR3 region: CASSPRQGSGYTF. The DNA for the CDR3 is TGTGCCAGCAGTCCGAGACAGGGTAGTGGCTACACCTTC.